This entry features one TCR beta chain sequence. The target of this receptor is not known. Per-base qualities were not stored, and no clone one base away is much larger. The sample originates from a study of T cell responses to AZD1222 COVID-19 vaccine (dated by TCRdb to 2020 to 2023). General notes on the study: AZD1222 recipients whose second dose came at about 4 weeks and those whose second dose came at about 12 weeks were combined into one group, since spike-specific TCR depth and breadth did not differ between the two schedules. Trial participants were enrolled by age into subgroups of 18-55, 56-69 and 70-plus years, and about 150, 27 and 61 TCR-sequenced participants, respectively, were included in these subgroups. A total of more than 230 trial participants underwent TCR sequencing, of whom approximately 210 received two doses of AZD1222 and about 26 received two doses of the MenACWY control vaccine.

Broader findings and caveats from the paper: In the small 56-69-year group, the increase in depth fell short of significance, most likely because of low power. A significant rise in spike-specific TCR breadth and depth was observed after two AZD1222 doses relative to day 0 and relative to MenACWY recipients. Most participants were white British and females outnumbered males, and the authors suggested that clonal diversity may have been underestimated. Nearly half of unique spike-specific TCRs reportedly recognized epitopes outside regions mutated in the B.1.351 and B.1.1.7 variants. Because no day 14 peak-response samples were available, the repertoires could be characterized only after the peak T cell response. Conclusions about previously exposed vaccinees are limited because only a handful of AZD1222 recipients were SARS-CoV-2 seropositive at baseline. The whole spike protein was spanned by vaccine-associated CD4 TCRs, and dominant responses were seen in regions 160-218 and 743-854.

This specimen's time point label, interpreted: baseline before first vaccination. Vaccinee samples came from UK trials COV001 and COV002, including a single-blind randomized controlled phase 2/3 trial of AZD1222 (ChAdOx1 nCoV-19) in healthy adults. Trial participant PBMC samples were collected at day 0 and day 28 after the second dose for TCRbeta chain sequencing. The CDR3 regions of human TCRbeta chains were analyzed by immunosequencing. The original pipeline was this. TCRs in the repertoires were matched against a reference library of SARS-CoV-2-specific TCRs that had been generated with the MIRA antigen-specificity platform. Breadth was defined as the fraction of unique TCRs that were SARS-CoV-2-associated. Depth was defined as the fraction of total T cells that were SARS-CoV-2-associated. Using the MIRA data, each spike-specific TCR was assigned both to the spike region to which the TCR was reactive and to a CD4 or CD8 class. Log10-transformed breadth and depth values were compared by one-way ANOVA with Sidak's multiple comparisons tests. TCRdb took over this immuneACCESS table, retaining in-frame rearrangements with V and J assigned. Such tables are incomplete; in checked studies, under half of the missing clones stem from an unresolved V gene, and the remainder is unexplained. V, J and clone size are those of that table, while D and trimming were read from the DNA. The sample includes more than 150,000 clones, with about nine tenths observed a single time. About 1.7% of the sample is held by the ten biggest clonotypes.

This material consisted of peripheral blood, taken on day 0 of AZD1222 vaccination. The TCR sequence derives from an adult in good health.

Here is the DNA: TGTGCCAGCAGCCAGCAGGGGGCTACAAACACCGGGGAGCTGTTTTTT. This codes for CASSQQGATNTGELFF. Recombination joined TRBV7-9 with TRBJ2-2, and 8 bases in between align with TRBD1. The germline V gene (reference sequence) gives CDR1 as SEHNR and CDR2 as FQNEAQ. The CDR3 holds 16 amino acids from the cysteine to the phenylalanine. CDR3 DNA only is kept here, 48 bases in frame from base 1. After removal of 5 bases from V and 2 bases from J, the junction retains 7 bases not matched to a gene.